This is a list of T cell receptor beta chains from one sample in a study of response to subunit inactivated influenza vaccine. One entry per CDR3 protein results from TCRdb running MiXCR on the RT-PCR reads. The repertoire includes under 850,000 distinct CDR3 sequences, less than 20% of them detected once, and about a tenth sits in the top ten. Sequences were derived from PBMCs from blood, sampled more than 4 days after vaccination. These receptors were obtained from a man over 45 who received an inactivated influenza vaccine. CDR3s include the opening cysteine and the closing phenylalanine or tryptophan. The order of the fields is V gene, CDR3 length, CDR3 protein.

V: TRBV20-1; length: 13; CDR3: CSAKDRSPYGYTF
V: TRBV6-1; length: 13; CDR3: CASSEAPGGEQYF
V: TRBV7-9; length: 15; CDR3: CASSLRTGHGNTIYF
V: TRBV10-3; length: 16; CDR3: CAISPRGTRGKNIQYF
V: TRBV12-3/TRBV12-4; length: 12; CDR3: CASRTTSYEQFF
V: TRBV11-2; length: 14; CDR3: CASSLTSLTYEQYF
V: TRBV7-2; length: 16; CDR3: CASSRDRESDTDTQYF
V: TRBV29-1; length: 16; CDR3: CSVAGGSGRITDTQYF
V: TRBV20-1; length: 15; CDR3: CSARPLLEDQETQYF
V: TRBV6-1; length: 15; CDR3: CASSIEPSNGYEQYF
V: TRBV4-3; length: 15; CDR3: CASSQDLQGRTEAFF
V: TRBV4-3; length: 17; CDR3: CASSHGQGLGTNEKLFF
V: TRBV7-2; length: 14; CDR3: CASSPQTGAYEQYF
V: TRBV20-1; length: 14; CDR3: CSAYVGPRTGELFF
V: TRBV27; length: 16; CDR3: CASSLYVAGGTGELFF
V: TRBV4-3; length: 15; CDR3: CASSLEGVTNEKLFF
V: TRBV11-1; length: 18; CDR3: CASSLSSSLAGDTGELFF
V: TRBV4-3; length: 16; CDR3: CASSHQGRTYNSPLHF
V: TRBV4-1; length: 15; CDR3: CASSQGTGQYNEQFF
V: TRBV7-2; length: 13; CDR3: CASSPNRQYEQYF
V: TRBV28; length: 15; CDR3: CASSAYPGTQETQYF
V: TRBV7-6; length: 11; CDR3: CASSFGRNQHF
V: TRBV3-1; length: 15; CDR3: CASSQTGVVGETQYF
V: TRBV12-3/TRBV12-4; length: 12; CDR3: CASTPSTDTLYF
V: TRBV10-3; length: 12; CDR3: CAIRGQLDEQYF
V: TRBV4-1; length: 14; CDR3: CASSQGWVNTEAFF
V: TRBV6-1; length: 16; CDR3: CASSQTSGTRVETQYF
V: TRBV7-2; length: 14; CDR3: CASSLVAGVDGYTF
V: TRBV5-5; length: 16; CDR3: CASSLQGAGLNTEAFF
V: TRBV4-1; length: 16; CDR3: CASSQVWTVVQETQYF
V: TRBV9; length: 13; CDR3: CASSHGGGYEQYF
V: TRBV20-1; length: 16; CDR3: CSASGQRKILQETQYF
V: TRBV4-2; length: 15; CDR3: CASSQDPGPPYEQYF